This is a list of T cell receptor beta chains from one sample in a study of T-cell reconstitution after alpha-beta-depleted transplantation in children. One entry per CDR3 protein results from TCRdb running MiXCR on the PCR reads. This table has 500,000 to 750,000 distinct CDR3 sequences, over 10% appearing once. The sample was PBMCs, mostly from graft donor cells, taken 360 days after TCRalphabeta/CD19-depleted stem cell transplant. The receptors here all came from a male patient younger than 18 who had a stem cell transplant for acute myeloid leukemia, so the T cells may come from the graft donor. The CDR3 runs from the conserved cysteine through the conserved F or W. A D gene is named only where the DNA matches it firmly. Size values are once, few and many counts, or a class for expanded clones, and some rows have none.

D: TRBD1
J: TRBJ2-3
size: few
V: TRBV7-9
DNA: TGTGCCAGCAGCCCCTGGGACAGGGGCGTGGATACGCAGTATTTT
CDR3: CASSPWDRGVDTQYF

D: .
J: TRBJ1-1
size: .
V: TRBV2
DNA: TGTGCCAGCAGTGAATCGGTGGGGAACACTGAAGCTTTCTTT
CDR3: CASSESVGNTEAFF

D: .
J: TRBJ2-3
size: many
V: TRBV4-2
DNA: TGTGCCAGCAGCCAAGACCTCCCGGATCACACAGATACGCAGTATTTT
CDR3: CASSQDLPDHTDTQYF

D: .
J: TRBJ2-1
size: .
V: TRBV5-5
DNA: TGTGCCAGCAGCTTGAGACTCTTCGGTAGTGAGCAGTTCTTC
CDR3: CASSLRLFGSEQFF

D: .
J: TRBJ2-6
size: few
V: TRBV28
DNA: TGTGCCAGCAGTTTGGATCAGGGGACAGGGGCCAACGTCCTGACTTTC
CDR3: CASSLDQGTGANVLTF

D: .
J: TRBJ2-2
size: many
V: TRBV7-3
DNA: TGTGCCAGCAGCTTTAATCCCACCGGGGAGCTGTTTTTT
CDR3: CASSFNPTGELFF

D: .
J: TRBJ2-7
size: many
V: TRBV12-3/TRBV12-4
DNA: TGTGCCAGCAGCCCGAGGGGGTCCTACGAGCAGTACTTC
CDR3: CASSPRGSYEQYF

D: TRBD2
J: TRBJ2-1
size: many
V: TRBV7-9
DNA: TGTGCCAGCAGCTGGATGGGACTACGTGCCTCATACAATGAGCAGTTCTTC
CDR3: CASSWMGLRASYNEQFF

D: TRBD2
J: TRBJ2-5
size: many
V: TRBV7-3
DNA: TGTGCCAGCAGCCTGACTAGCGGGAGGGAAGAGACCCAGTACTTC
CDR3: CASSLTSGREETQYF

D: TRBD2
J: TRBJ2-1
size: few
V: TRBV20-1
DNA: TGCAGTGCTAGACCTAGGCTAGCGGGCCCTTACAATGAGCAGTTCTTC
CDR3: CSARPRLAGPYNEQFF

D: .
J: TRBJ2-7
size: few
V: TRBV4-2
DNA: TGTGCCAGCAGCCAAGAAGCAGCACTCTACGAGCAGTACTTC
CDR3: CASSQEAALYEQYF

D: .
J: TRBJ2-3
size: few
V: TRBV7-6
DNA: TGTGCCAGCAGCCTACTTCCTAGCGCCCCCGCGGGCACAGATACGCAGTATTTT
CDR3: CASSLLPSAPAGTDTQYF

D: .
J: TRBJ2-1
size: few
V: TRBV20-1
DNA: TGCAGTGCTAGGTCTTGGTACAATGAGCAGTTCTTC
CDR3: CSARSWYNEQFF

D: TRBD1
J: TRBJ1-1
size: few
V: TRBV20-1
DNA: TGCAGTGCAAGAGGTATGGGACAGGGCCGTGACTTTGGAACTGAAGCTTTCTTT
CDR3: CSARGMGQGRDFGTEAFF

D: TRBD2
J: TRBJ2-5
size: .
V: TRBV20-1
DNA: TGCAGTGCCCAAACCGTAACGCTGGGGGGGTCATGGGCCCAGTACTTC
CDR3: CSAQTVTLGGSWAQYF

D: TRBD2
J: TRBJ2-7
size: .
V: TRBV7-8
DNA: TGTGCCAGCACCTATCCTGGGATTGCCGGGACTAGCGGGAACTACGAGCAGTACTTC
CDR3: CASTYPGIAGTSGNYEQYF

D: .
J: TRBJ2-7
size: .
V: TRBV27
DNA: TGTGCCAGCAGTTTCGCAGGGACCGAGCAGTACTTC
CDR3: CASSFAGTEQYF

D: TRBD2
J: TRBJ2-2
size: .
V: TRBV6-2/TRBV6-3
DNA: TGTGCCAGCAGTTACCCCCTGGGACTAGCGGGAGGGGGCACCGGGGAGCTGTTTTTT
CDR3: CASSYPLGLAGGGTGELFF

D: .
J: TRBJ2-7
size: .
V: TRBV12-3/TRBV12-4
DNA: TGTGCCAGCAGTCGCACGGGACTCCTAATTTACGAGCAGTACTTC
CDR3: CASSRTGLLIYEQYF

D: .
J: TRBJ2-7
size: .
V: TRBV28
DNA: TGTGCCAGCAGTTTAACGGCAATAAGTTACGAGCAGTACTTC
CDR3: CASSLTAISYEQYF

D: TRBD2
J: TRBJ2-1
size: .
V: TRBV19
DNA: TGTGCCAGTAGTGGAAACGGACTAGCGGAAAACAATGAGCAGTTCTTC
CDR3: CASSGNGLAENNEQFF

D: TRBD2
J: TRBJ2-1
size: .
V: TRBV4-3
DNA: TGCGCCAGCAGCCAAGATTTCCTAGCGGGGAGCTCCTACAATGAGCAGTTCTTC
CDR3: CASSQDFLAGSSYNEQFF

D: .
J: TRBJ1-4
size: few
V: TRBV5-1
DNA: TGCGCCAGCAGCTCTCAAGGGTCGGACTGGTCAATGGGAAAACTGTTTTTT
CDR3: CASSSQGSDWSMGKLFF

D: TRBD2
J: TRBJ2-2
size: many
V: TRBV20-1
DNA: TGCAGTGCTAGAGATTATAGCGGGAGGAACACCGGGGAGCTGTTTTTT
CDR3: CSARDYSGRNTGELFF

D: TRBD2
J: TRBJ2-7
size: few
V: TRBV4-3
DNA: TGCGCCAGCAGCCAAGGCCTTGATGGCGGGAGGGCCTGGGAGCAGTACTTC
CDR3: CASSQGLDGGRAWEQYF

D: .
J: TRBJ2-5
size: few
V: TRBV29-1
DNA: TGCAGCGGGTCAGGCTTAGCACAGACCCAGTACTTC
CDR3: CSGSGLAQTQYF

D: TRBD2
J: TRBJ2-3
size: .
V: TRBV7-3
DNA: TGTGCCAGCAGCCCCATTAGCGGGAGTGGTCCAGATACGCAGTATTTT
CDR3: CASSPISGSGPDTQYF

D: .
J: TRBJ2-2
size: few
V: TRBV20-1
DNA: TGCAGTGCTAGGGGGCACAACACCGGGGAGCTGTTTTTT
CDR3: CSARGHNTGELFF

D: TRBD2
J: TRBJ2-2
size: few
V: TRBV6-4
DNA: TGTGCCAGCAGTCCCTCCTCGACTAGCGGGAGGGCACGAATCGGCACCGGGGAGCTGTTTTTT
CDR3: CASSPSSTSGRARIGTGELFF

D: .
J: TRBJ2-1
size: .
V: TRBV21-1
DNA: TGTGCCAGCAGCAAAGTGGGGCCCTCCTACAATGAGCAGTTCTTC
CDR3: CASSKVGPSYNEQFF

D: .
J: TRBJ2-1
size: .
V: TRBV6-1
DNA: TGTGCCAGCAGTCGAAGAGCTGTTGAGCAGTTCTTC
CDR3: CASSRRAVEQFF

D: TRBD1
J: TRBJ2-7
size: many
V: TRBV5-4
DNA: TGTGCCAGCAGCTCCGGACAGGGGAGGCACGAGCAGTACTTC
CDR3: CASSSGQGRHEQYF

D: TRBD2
J: TRBJ2-7
size: .
V: TRBV20-1
DNA: TGCAGTGCCCACTTACTAGCGGGAGGGCCGACCCACGAGCAGTACTTC
CDR3: CSAHLLAGGPTHEQYF

D: .
J: TRBJ2-1
size: few
V: TRBV25-1
DNA: TGTGCCAGCAGTGAGGGCCTGGGGCGCTACAATGAGCAGTTCTTC
CDR3: CASSEGLGRYNEQFF

D: .
J: TRBJ2-2
size: few
V: TRBV7-3
DNA: TGTGCCAGCAGCGCCCTACTCGGGGAGCTGTTTTTT
CDR3: CASSALLGELFF

D: .
J: TRBJ2-3
size: many
V: TRBV5-1
DNA: TGCGCCAGCAGCCCAAAGCGGGATACGCAGTATTTT
CDR3: CASSPKRDTQYF

D: .
J: TRBJ2-3
size: many
V: TRBV12-5
DNA: TGTGCTAGTGGTTTGGTACGGGGACCAAACAAAAACACAGATACGCAGTATTTT
CDR3: CASGLVRGPNKNTDTQYF

D: .
J: TRBJ2-7
size: .
V: TRBV4-3
DNA: TGCGCCAGCAGCCAAGCCCTATCGGCCTACGAGCAGTACTTC
CDR3: CASSQALSAYEQYF

D: .
J: TRBJ2-1
size: .
V: TRBV7-3
DNA: TGTGCCAGCAGCTTAGGGGGGGGGGCCCCCCCTTACAATGAGCAGTTCTTC
CDR3: CASSLGGGAPPYNEQFF

D: .
J: TRBJ2-3
size: few
V: TRBV7-2
DNA: TGTGCCAGCAGCTTCGTCGCAGATACGCAGTATTTT
CDR3: CASSFVADTQYF

D: TRBD1
J: TRBJ2-7
size: many
V: TRBV29-1
DNA: TGCAGCGTTGTAGGGACAGCCTACGAGCAGTACTTC
CDR3: CSVVGTAYEQYF

D: .
J: TRBJ2-3
size: .
V: TRBV6-5
DNA: TGTGCCAGCAGCACAGGGTTGAGCACAGATACGCAGTATTTT
CDR3: CASSTGLSTDTQYF

D: .
J: TRBJ2-1
size: many
V: TRBV27
DNA: TGTGCCAGCAGGACCCCTAAGATGGGGAATGAGCAGTTCTTC
CDR3: CASRTPKMGNEQFF

D: .
J: TRBJ2-1
size: .
V: TRBV29-1
DNA: TGCAGCGTTGGGGGCCCAGAGCAGTTCTTC
CDR3: CSVGGPEQFF

D: .
J: TRBJ1-1
size: .
V: TRBV7-2
DNA: TGTGCCAGCAGCCCAACGTACAAGGAGACTTTCTTT
CDR3: CASSPTYKETFF

D: TRBD2
J: TRBJ2-2
size: .
V: TRBV4-3
DNA: TGCGCCAGCAGCCAAGATCGACGAGCGGGAAAGGGACCCGGGGAGCTGTTTTTT
CDR3: CASSQDRRAGKGPGELFF

D: TRBD1
J: TRBJ2-3
size: few
V: TRBV7-3
DNA: TGTGCCAGCAGCTCGGGACAGTACACAGATACGCAGTATTTT
CDR3: CASSSGQYTDTQYF

D: TRBD2
J: TRBJ2-3
size: .
V: TRBV10-3
DNA: TGTGCCATCAGTGATCGACTAGCGGAGCTTTCAGATACGCAGTATTTT
CDR3: CAISDRLAELSDTQYF

D: .
J: TRBJ2-2
size: .
V: TRBV13
DNA: TGTGCCAGCAGCTTACTCGGTCCCGGGGGCGACACCGGGGAGCTGTTTTTT
CDR3: CASSLLGPGGDTGELFF